This T cell receptor (beta chain) emerged from a study of monozygotic twins with inflammatory bowel disease. General study findings and limits: Evidence failed to back one strong IBD-linked signal or clonotype.

On this clonotype itself: The antigen is undetermined.

The CDR3 runs to 12 residues. The germline V gene encodes CDR1 SGHAT and CDR2 FQNNGV. TCRdb re-called the 5' RACE reads and gives one entry per CDR3 protein, without DNA. This table lists approximately 330,000 distinct CDR3 sequences. The sequence derives from a human donor with ulcerative colitis or Crohn's disease, or a healthy co-twin of an affected twin (not recorded which). The rearrangement uses TRBV11-2 and TRBJ2-7. Sequencing was carried out using blood. CDR3 loop: CASSLGGIEQYF.